The clone carrying this TCR beta chain occurred once. Antigen unknown. This sample is part of a study of cytomegalovirus exposure and HLA in healthy donors. Study findings and constraints: It was reported in a later analysis that an Asian-associated ancestry cluster showed fewer N-insertions than the approximately 670-donor mean. A highly shared variant cluster was judged a likely technical artifact.

Primers for the PCR totalled 60 Vbeta and 13 Jbeta. Sequencing was performed with immunoSEQ multiplex PCR; in TCRdb, only in-frame clones are kept and a portion is missing. The sample yields 90,000 to 120,000 clones, roughly 72% seen once. The CDR3 is 15 residues long. The V and J ends lost 4 bases and 1 base, in that order; junction bases with no gene match: 5. Germline V gene sequence: CDR1 SGHNT, CDR2 YENEEA. The sample taken for sequencing was PBMCs. The chain recombines TRBV11-3 with TRBJ2-3; 7 bases agree with TRBD2. The clonotype comes from a woman between 18 and 29 years old in good health and CMV-seropositive. CDR3 DNA: TGTGCCAGCAGCTCAAGGGGAGGGGGCACAGATACGCAGTATTTT. Residues: CASSSRGGGTDTQYF.